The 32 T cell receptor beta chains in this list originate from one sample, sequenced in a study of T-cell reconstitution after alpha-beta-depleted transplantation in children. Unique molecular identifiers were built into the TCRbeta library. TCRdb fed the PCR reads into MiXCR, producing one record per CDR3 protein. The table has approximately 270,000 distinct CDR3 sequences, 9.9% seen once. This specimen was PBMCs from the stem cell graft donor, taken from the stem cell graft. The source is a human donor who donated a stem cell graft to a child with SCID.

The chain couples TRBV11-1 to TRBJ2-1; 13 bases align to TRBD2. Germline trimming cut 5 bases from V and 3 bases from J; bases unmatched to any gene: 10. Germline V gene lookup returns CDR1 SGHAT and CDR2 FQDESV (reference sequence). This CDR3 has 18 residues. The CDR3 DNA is TGTGCCAGCAGCCCATCCGGGACTAGCGGGGAAAACTACAATGAGCAGTTCTTC. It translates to CASSPSGTSGENYNEQFF.

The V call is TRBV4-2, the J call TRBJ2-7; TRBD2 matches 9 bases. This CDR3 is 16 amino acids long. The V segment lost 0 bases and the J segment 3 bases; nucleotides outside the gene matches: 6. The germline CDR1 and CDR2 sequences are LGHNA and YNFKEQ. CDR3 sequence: CASSQDPPSGVYEQYF. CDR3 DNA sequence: TGTGCCAGCAGCCAAGATCCCCCTAGCGGGGTCTACGAGCAGTACTTC.

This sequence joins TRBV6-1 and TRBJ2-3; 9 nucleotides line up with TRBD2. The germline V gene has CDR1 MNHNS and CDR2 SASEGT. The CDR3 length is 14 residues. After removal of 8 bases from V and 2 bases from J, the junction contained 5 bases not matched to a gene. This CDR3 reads CASGGGANTDTQYF. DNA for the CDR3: TGTGCCAGCGGCGGGGGGGCCAACACAGATACGCAGTATTTT.

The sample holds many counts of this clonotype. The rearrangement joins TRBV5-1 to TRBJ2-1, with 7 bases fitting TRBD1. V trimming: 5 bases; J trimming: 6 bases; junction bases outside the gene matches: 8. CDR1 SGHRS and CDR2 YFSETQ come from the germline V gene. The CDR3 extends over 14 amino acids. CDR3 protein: CASRPQGTGNEQFF. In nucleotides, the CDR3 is TGCGCCAGCAGGCCACAGGGGACGGGCAATGAGCAGTTCTTC.

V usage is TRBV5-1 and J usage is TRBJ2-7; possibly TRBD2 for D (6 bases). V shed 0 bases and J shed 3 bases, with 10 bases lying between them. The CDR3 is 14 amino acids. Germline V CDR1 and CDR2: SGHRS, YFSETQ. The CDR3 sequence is CASSLAGGNYEQYF. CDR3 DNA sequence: TGCGCCAGCAGCTTGGCAGGAGGGAACTACGAGCAGTACTTC.

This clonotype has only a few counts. CDR3 sequence: CSVYPDTQYF. The CDR3 nucleotides read TGCAGCGTGTATCCAGATACGCAGTATTTT. The rearrangement joins TRBV29-1 to TRBJ2-3; no firm D call. Germline values: CDR1 SQVTM, CDR2 ANQGSEA. V was pared by 6 bases and J by 4 bases, with 5 bases between. The CDR3 sequence is 10 residues long.

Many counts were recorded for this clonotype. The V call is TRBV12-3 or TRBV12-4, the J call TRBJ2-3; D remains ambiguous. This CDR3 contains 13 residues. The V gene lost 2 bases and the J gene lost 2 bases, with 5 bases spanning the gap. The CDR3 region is CASSLQDTDTQYF. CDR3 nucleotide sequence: TGTGCCAGCAGTTTACAGGACACAGATACGCAGTATTTT.

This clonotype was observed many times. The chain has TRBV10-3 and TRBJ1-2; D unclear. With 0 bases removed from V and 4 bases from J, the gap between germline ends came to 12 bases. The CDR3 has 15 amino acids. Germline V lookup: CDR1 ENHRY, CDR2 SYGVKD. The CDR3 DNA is TGTGCCATCAGTGAGTCCGGGGTGGACTTCTATGGCTACACCTTC. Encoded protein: CAISESGVDFYGYTF.

CDR3 DNA: TGCGCCAGCAGTTCGGAAAAACATTACGAGCAGTACTTC. This gives the protein CASSSEKHYEQYF. V is TRBV5-1 and J is TRBJ2-7; no definite D call. Germline values: CDR1 SGHRS, CDR2 YFSETQ. Between the trimmed V and J ends, which lost 5 bases and 4 bases, there was a span of 13 bases. The length of the CDR3 is 13 residues.

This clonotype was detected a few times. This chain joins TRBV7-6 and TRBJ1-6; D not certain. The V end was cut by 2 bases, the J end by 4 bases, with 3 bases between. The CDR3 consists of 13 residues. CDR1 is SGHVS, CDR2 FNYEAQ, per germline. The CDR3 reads CASSLSYNSPLHF. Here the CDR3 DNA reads TGTGCCAGCAGCTTAAGTTATAATTCACCCCTCCACTTT.

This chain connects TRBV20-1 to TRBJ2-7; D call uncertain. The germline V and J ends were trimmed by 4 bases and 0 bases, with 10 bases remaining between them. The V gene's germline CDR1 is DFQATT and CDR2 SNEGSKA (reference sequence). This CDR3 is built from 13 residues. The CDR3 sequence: CSAISQSSYEQYF. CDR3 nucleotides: TGCAGTGCTATAAGTCAAAGCTCCTACGAGCAGTACTTC.

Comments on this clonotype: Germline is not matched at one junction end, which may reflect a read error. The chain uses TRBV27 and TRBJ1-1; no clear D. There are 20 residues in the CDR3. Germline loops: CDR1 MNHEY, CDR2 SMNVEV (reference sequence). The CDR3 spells CASSLLSAVTGGLWSTEAFF. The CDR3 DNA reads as TGCGCCAGCAGTTTGTTATCCGCGGTCACGGGTGGCCTTTGGAGCACTGAAGCTTTCTTT.

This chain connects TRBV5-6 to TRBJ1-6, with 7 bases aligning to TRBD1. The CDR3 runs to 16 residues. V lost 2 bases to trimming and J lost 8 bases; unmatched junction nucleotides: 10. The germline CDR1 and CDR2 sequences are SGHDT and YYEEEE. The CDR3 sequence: CASSFVDRAGDSPLHF. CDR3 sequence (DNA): TGTGCCAGCAGCTTTGTAGACAGGGCCGGTGATTCACCCCTCCACTTT.

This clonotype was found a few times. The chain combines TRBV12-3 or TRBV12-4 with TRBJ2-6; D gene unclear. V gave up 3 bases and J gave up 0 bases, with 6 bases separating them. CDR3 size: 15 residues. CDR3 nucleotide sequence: TGTGCCAGCAGTTTTTCCGTCTCTGGGGCCAACGTCCTGACTTTC. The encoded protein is CASSFSVSGANVLTF.

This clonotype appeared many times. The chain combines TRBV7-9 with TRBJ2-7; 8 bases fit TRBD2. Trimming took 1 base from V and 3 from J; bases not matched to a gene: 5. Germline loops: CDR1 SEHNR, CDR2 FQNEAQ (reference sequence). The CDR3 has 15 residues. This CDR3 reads CASSLVAGTSYEQYF. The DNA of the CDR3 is TGTGCCAGCAGCTTAGTCGCAGGGACTAGCTACGAGCAGTACTTC.

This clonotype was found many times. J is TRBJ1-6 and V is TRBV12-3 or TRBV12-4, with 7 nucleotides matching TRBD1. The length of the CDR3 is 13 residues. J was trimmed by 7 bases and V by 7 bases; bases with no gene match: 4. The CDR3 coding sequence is TGTGCCAGCAAGGGACAGACGAATTCACCCCTCCACTTT. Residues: CASKGQTNSPLHF.

DNA of the CDR3: TGTGCCAGCAGGGGCGGACAGTATAATTCACCCCTCCACTTT. Its translation is CASRGGQYNSPLHF. This sequence joins TRBV6-5 and TRBJ1-6; possible D gene TRBD1, 6 bases. This CDR3 is 14 amino acids long. Germline V gene data show CDR1 as MNHEY and CDR2 as SVGAGI. V was clipped by 6 bases and J by 4 bases, with 10 bases between them.

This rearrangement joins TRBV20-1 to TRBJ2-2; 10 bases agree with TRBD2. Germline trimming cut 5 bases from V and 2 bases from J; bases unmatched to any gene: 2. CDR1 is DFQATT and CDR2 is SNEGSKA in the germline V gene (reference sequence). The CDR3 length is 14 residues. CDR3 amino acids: CSAPSGGNTGELFF. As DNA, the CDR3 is TGCAGTGCTCCTAGCGGGGGTAACACCGGGGAGCTGTTTTTT.

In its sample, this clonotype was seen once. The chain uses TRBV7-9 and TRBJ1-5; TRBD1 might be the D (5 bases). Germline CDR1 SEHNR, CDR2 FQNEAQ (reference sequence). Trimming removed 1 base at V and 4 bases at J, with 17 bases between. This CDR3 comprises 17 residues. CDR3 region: CASSLDRAGRSNQPQHF. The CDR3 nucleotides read TGTGCCAGCAGCTTAGATAGGGCAGGGCGATCGAATCAGCCCCAGCATTTT. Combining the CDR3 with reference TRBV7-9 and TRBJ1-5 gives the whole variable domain DTGVSQNPRHKITKRGQNVTFRCDPISEHNRLYWYRQTLGQGPEFLTYFQNEAQLEKSRLLSDRFSAERPKGSFSTLEIQRTEQGDSAMYLCASSLDRAGRSNQPQHFGDGTRLSIL.

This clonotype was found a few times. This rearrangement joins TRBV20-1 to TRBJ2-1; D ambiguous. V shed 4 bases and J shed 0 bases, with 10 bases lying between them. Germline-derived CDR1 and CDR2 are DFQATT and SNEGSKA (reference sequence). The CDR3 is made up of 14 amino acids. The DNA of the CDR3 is TGCAGTGCTATTGAAGGAGACTCCTACAATGAGCAGTTCTTC. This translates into CSAIEGDSYNEQFF.

CDR3 loop: CASSSRGGAVNEQFF. The CDR3 region has the DNA TGTGCCAGCAGCTCTAGAGGAGGGGCCGTTAATGAGCAGTTCTTC. The rearrangement joins TRBV7-3 to TRBJ2-1; tentative D call: TRBD2 (6 bases). Germline assignment: CDR1 SGHTA and CDR2 FQGTGA. The CDR3 is made up of 15 amino acids. The V and J ends lost 4 bases and 7 bases respectively, with 17 bases between them.

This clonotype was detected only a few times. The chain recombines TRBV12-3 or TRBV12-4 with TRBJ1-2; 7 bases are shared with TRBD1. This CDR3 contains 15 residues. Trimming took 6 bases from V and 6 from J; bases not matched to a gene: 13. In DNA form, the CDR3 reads TGTGCCAGCAGATTCCTTCCGGGACAGAGAAATGGCTACACCTTC. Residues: CASRFLPGQRNGYTF.

In DNA, the CDR3 is TGTGCCAGCTCCAGCGGCCCCGGTAAAGCTTTCTTT. Translating it yields CASSSGPGKAFF. This rearrangement joins TRBV18 to TRBJ1-1, with unresolved D. V was shortened by 6 bases and J by 9 bases, with 14 bases between the two germline ends. Germline V gene sequence: CDR1 KGHSH, CDR2 LQKENI. The CDR3 has 12 residues.

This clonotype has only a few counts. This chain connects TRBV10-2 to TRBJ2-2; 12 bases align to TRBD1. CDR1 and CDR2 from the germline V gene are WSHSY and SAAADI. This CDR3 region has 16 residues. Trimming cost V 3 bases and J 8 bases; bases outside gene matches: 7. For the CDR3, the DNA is TGCGCCAGCAGTGATCCCGGGACAGGGGGCAGAGGGGAGCTGTTTTTT. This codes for CASSDPGTGGRGELFF.

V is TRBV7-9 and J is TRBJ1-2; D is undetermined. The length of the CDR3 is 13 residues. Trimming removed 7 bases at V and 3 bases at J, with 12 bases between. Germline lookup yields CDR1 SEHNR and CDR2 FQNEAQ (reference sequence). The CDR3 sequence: CASTVGDYYGYTF. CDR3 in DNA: TGTGCCAGCACCGTCGGCGATTACTATGGCTACACCTTC.

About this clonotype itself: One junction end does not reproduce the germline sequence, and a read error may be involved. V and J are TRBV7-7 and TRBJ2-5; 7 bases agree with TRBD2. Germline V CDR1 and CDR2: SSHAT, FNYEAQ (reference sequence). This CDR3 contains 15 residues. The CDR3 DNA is TGTGCTAGCAGCTATCTGGGGGGGGTGGGAGAGACCCAGTACTTC. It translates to CASSYLGGVGETQYF.

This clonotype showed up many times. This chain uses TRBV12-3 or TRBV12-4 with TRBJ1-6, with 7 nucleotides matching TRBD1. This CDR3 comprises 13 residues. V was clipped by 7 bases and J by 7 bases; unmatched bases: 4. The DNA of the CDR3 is TGTGCCAGCAACAGGGGTGGCAATTCACCCCTCCACTTT. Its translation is CASNRGGNSPLHF.

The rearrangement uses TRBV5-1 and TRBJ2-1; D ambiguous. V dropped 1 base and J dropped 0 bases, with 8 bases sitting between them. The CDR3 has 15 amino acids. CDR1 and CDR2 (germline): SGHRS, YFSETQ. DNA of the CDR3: TGCGCCAGCAGCTTGCCATTAGGCTCCTACAATGAGCAGTTCTTC. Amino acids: CASSLPLGSYNEQFF.

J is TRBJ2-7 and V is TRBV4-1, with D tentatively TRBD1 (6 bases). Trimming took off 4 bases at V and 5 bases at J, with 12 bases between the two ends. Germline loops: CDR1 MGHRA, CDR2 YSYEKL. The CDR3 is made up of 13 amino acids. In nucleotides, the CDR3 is TGCGCCAGCAGCCCGACCACAGGGAACGAGCAGTACTTC. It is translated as CASSPTTGNEQYF.

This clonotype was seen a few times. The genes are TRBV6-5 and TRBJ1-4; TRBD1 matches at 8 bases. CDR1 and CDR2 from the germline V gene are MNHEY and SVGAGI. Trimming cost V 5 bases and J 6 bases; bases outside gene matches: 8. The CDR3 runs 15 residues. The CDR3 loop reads CASSNTKDRDEKLFF. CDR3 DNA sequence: TGTGCCAGCAGTAACACGAAGGACAGGGATGAAAAACTGTTTTTT.

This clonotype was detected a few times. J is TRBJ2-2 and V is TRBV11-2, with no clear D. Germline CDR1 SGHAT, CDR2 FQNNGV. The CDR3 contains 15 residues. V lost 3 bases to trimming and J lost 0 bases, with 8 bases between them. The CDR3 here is CASSFSTANTGELFF. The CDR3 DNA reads TGTGCCAGCAGCTTTTCAACCGCGAACACCGGGGAGCTGTTTTTT.

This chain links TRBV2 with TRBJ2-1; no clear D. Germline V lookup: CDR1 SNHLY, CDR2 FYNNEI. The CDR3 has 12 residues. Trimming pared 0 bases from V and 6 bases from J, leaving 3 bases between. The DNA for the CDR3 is TGTGCCAGCAGTGAAGCGATCAATGAGCAGTTCTTC. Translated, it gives CASSEAINEQFF.